The source of this TCR beta chain is a study of T cell responses to AZD1222 COVID-19 vaccine. Findings and limits, study-wide: Females outnumbered males among donors, who were mostly white British; clonal diversity was possibly underestimated. At 160-218 and 743-854, vaccine-associated CD4 TCRs were dominant, and they spanned spike.

Comments on this clone: Its antigen is undetermined.

The CDR3 spans 15 residues. V was cut by 0 bases and J by 0 bases, with 7 bases left in between. Germline CDR1 reads SGHRS; CDR2 reads YFSETQ. The table came from immunoSEQ multiplex PCR; TCRdb's copy has only in-frame clones and leaves some out. The data hold about 130,000 clones, with 90% to 95% observed a single time. The sequencing used peripheral blood, collected 28 days after the second AZD1222 dose. The chain combines TRBV5-1 with TRBJ1-3; D not certain. The origin of this receptor is an adult who received the AZD1222 COVID-19 vaccine. The DNA for the CDR3 is TGCGCCAGCAGCTTGGCTCAGGCCTCTGGAAACACCATATATTTT. Translated: CASSLAQASGNTIYF.